The next 4 T cell receptor beta chains were all read from a single sample in a study of blood T cell repertoires in COVID-19. Some clones are missing from TCRdb's copy, which holds only in-frame ones; the method was immunoSEQ multiplex PCR. Of approximately 220,000 clones listed, approximately 87% were seen once; the top ten hold 2.2%. Material: peripheral blood. The receptors shown here come from a woman between 50 and 59 years old with acute or convalescent COVID-19.

V is TRBV6-5 and J is TRBJ2-3; D remains unclear. Germline CDR1 and CDR2: MNHEY and SVGAGI. Trimming shortened V by 4 bases and J by 2 bases, and 16 bases separated the two germline ends. The CDR3 length is 16 residues. The CDR3 bases are TGTGCCAGCAGTTCCGCCCGGAGAGCTTACACAGATACGCAGTATTTT. This encodes CASSSARRAYTDTQYF.

The genes are TRBV9 and TRBJ1-6; 12 bases are a match to TRBD1. The CDR3 totals 17 residues. CDR1 and CDR2 (germline): SGDLS, YYNGEE. Trimming cost V 3 bases and J 6 bases; bases outside gene matches: 7. CDR3 nucleotide sequence: TGTGCCAGCAGCGCCCATCTGGGACAGGGGGCTAATTCACCCCTCCACTTT. Encoded protein: CASSAHLGQGANSPLHF.

The chain links TRBV11-3 to TRBJ2-1; 13 nucleotides align to TRBD2. After removal of 6 bases from V and 2 bases from J, the junction contained 10 bases not matched to a gene. In germline, CDR1 is SGHNT, CDR2 YENEEA. This CDR3 contains 18 residues. CDR3 region: CASRQAGTSGVAYNEQFF. DNA for the CDR3: TGTGCCAGCAGACAAGCCGGGACTAGCGGGGTGGCCTACAATGAGCAGTTCTTC.

The V gene is TRBV19, the J gene TRBJ2-3, with D tentatively TRBD1 (6 bases). Germline assignment: CDR1 LNHDA and CDR2 SQIVND (reference sequence). V lost 10 bases, J lost 6 bases, and 14 bases lay in between. The CDR3 loop spans 12 amino acids. The chain's CDR3 is CAKTGPSDTQYF. The DNA for the CDR3 is TGTGCCAAGACAGGACCTTCCGATACGCAGTATTTT.